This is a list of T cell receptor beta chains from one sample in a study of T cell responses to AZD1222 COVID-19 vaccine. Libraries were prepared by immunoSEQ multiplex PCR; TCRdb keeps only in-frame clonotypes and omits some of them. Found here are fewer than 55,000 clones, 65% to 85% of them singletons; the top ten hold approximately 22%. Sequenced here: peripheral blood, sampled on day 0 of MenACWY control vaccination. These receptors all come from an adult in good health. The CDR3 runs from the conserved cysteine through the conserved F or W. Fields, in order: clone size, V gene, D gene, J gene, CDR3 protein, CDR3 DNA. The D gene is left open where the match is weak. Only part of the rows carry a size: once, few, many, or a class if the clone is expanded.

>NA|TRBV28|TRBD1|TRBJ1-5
CASSLGQGFRQPQHF
TGTGCCAGCAGTTTGGGACAGGGGTTTCGTCAGCCCCAGCATTTT
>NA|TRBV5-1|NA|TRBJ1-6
CASMGEGSLGSPLHF
TGCGCCAGCATGGGAGAGGGCTCCCTTGGTTCACCCCTCCACTTT
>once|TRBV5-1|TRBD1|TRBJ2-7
CASSFGSGTGRRSYEQYF
TGCGCCAGCAGCTTCGGGTCAGGGACAGGGAGAAGGTCCTACGAGCAGTACTTC
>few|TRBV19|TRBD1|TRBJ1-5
CASTAIDRGRRQPQHF
TGTGCCAGTACCGCCATTGACAGGGGGCGCAGGCAGCCCCAGCATTTT
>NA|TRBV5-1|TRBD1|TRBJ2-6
CASSLGGTGFSGANVLTF
TGCGCCAGCAGCTTGGGAGGGACAGGGTTCTCTGGGGCCAACGTCCTGACTTTC
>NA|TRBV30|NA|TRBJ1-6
CAWSIGVGDSPLHF
TGTGCCTGGAGTATTGGGGTAGGGGATTCACCCCTCCACTTT
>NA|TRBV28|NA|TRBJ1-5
CASRPSGRGGQPQHF
TGTGCCAGCAGACCCTCAGGGAGAGGGGGTCAGCCCCAGCATTTT
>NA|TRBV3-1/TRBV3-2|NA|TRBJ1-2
CASSQFGSGDYGYTF
TGTGCCAGCAGCCAGTTCGGGAGTGGAGACTATGGCTACACCTTC
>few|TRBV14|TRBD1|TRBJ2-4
CASSQLTGATKNIQYF
TGTGCCAGCAGCCAACTTACAGGGGCTACCAAAAACATTCAGTACTTC
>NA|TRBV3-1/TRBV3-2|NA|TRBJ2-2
CASSQDSGRIFGGELFF
TGTGCCAGCAGCCAAGATAGTGGCAGGATTTTCGGCGGGGAGCTGTTTTTT
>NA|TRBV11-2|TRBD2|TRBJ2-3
CASSLRAGVPTDTQYF
TGTGCCAGCAGCTTAAGAGCGGGGGTCCCGACAGATACGCAGTATTTT
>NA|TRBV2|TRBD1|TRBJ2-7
CASSARTGSYEQYF
TGTGCCAGCAGCGCTCGGACAGGATCCTACGAGCAGTACTTC
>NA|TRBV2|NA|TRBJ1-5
CASTLGEVNQPQHF
TGTGCCAGCACTTTAGGGGAGGTCAATCAGCCCCAGCATTTT
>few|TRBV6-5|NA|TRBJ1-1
CASSQWSQTNTEAFF
TGTGCCAGCAGTCAATGGAGTCAGACAAACACTGAAGCTTTCTTT
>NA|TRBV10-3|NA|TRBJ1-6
CAISRQQESNSPLHF
TGTGCCATCTCCCGGCAGCAAGAGAGTAATTCACCCCTCCACTTT
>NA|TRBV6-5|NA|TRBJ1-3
CASSYSGGGNTIYF
TGTGCCAGCAGTTACTCCGGGGGAGGAAACACCATATATTTT
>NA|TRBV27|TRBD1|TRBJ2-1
CASSSLTGDHNEQFF
TGTGCCAGCAGTTCCCTCACAGGGGACCACAATGAGCAGTTCTTC
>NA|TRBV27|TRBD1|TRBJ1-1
CATTTGVGGTEAFF
TGTGCCACAACGACAGGGGTAGGCGGCACTGAAGCTTTCTTT
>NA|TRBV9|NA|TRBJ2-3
CASSGAHSTDTQYF
TGTGCCAGCAGCGGGGCTCATAGCACAGATACGCAGTATTTT
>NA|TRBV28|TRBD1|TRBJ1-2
CASSFADRLSGRGYTF
TGTGCCAGCAGTTTCGCGGACAGGCTAAGTGGTCGTGGCTACACCTTC
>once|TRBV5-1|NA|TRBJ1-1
CASSPNRGRTMNTEAFF
TGCGCCAGCAGCCCGAATCGGGGGAGAACCATGAACACTGAAGCTTTCTTT
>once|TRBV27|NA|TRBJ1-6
CASSSEPRRSPLHF
TGTGCCAGCAGTTCCGAACCCCGGAGGTCACCCCTCCACTTT
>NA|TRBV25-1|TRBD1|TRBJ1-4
CASTGQGREKLFF
TGTGCCAGCACGGGACAGGGTAGGGAAAAACTGTTTTTT
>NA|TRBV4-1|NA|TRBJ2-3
CASSQQGPDTQYF
TGCGCCAGCAGCCAACAGGGTCCGGATACGCAGTATTTT
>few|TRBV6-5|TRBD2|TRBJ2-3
CASTAGTSDTDTQYF
TGTGCCAGCACCGCCGGAACTAGCGACACAGATACGCAGTATTTT
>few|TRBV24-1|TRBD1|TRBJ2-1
CATSDAPGQGGEQFF
TGTGCCACCAGTGACGCGCCGGGACAGGGAGGAGAGCAGTTCTTC
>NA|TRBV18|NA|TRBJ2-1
CASSPNRQGNEQFF
TGTGCCAGCTCTCCTAACCGCCAGGGGAATGAGCAGTTCTTC
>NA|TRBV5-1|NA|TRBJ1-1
CASSFRSGSPRNTEAFF
TGCGCCAGCAGCTTCCGCTCAGGGTCCCCAAGGAACACTGAAGCTTTCTTT
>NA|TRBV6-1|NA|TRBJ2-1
CASSENRVEEFF
TGTGCCAGCAGTGAGAACAGGGTGGAGGAGTTCTTC
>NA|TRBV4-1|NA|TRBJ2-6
CASSQDFWDGANVLTF
TGCGCCAGCAGCCAAGATTTCTGGGATGGGGCCAACGTCCTGACTTTC
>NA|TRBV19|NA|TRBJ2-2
CASSRTADTGELFF
TGTGCCAGTAGTAGGACAGCAGACACCGGGGAGCTGTTTTTT
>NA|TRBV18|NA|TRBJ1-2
CASSPGGIPYGYTF
TGTGCCAGCTCACCGGGAGGGATCCCGTATGGCTACACCTTC
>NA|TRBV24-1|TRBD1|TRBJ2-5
CATSDTGGPTGAQYF
TGTGCCACCAGTGACACAGGGGGCCCAACAGGGGCCCAGTACTTC
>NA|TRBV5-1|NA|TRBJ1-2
CASSLAGRGGYTF
TGCGCCAGCAGCTTGGCGGGTAGGGGTGGCTACACCTTC
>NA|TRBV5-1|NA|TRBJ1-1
CASSSGVLGNTEAFF
TGCGCCAGCAGCTCAGGGGTTCTGGGGAACACTGAAGCTTTCTTT
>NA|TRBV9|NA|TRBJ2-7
CASSVGSIGYEQYF
TGTGCCAGCAGCGTAGGCAGCATAGGCTACGAGCAGTACTTC
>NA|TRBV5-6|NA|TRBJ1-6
CASSFGGSPLHF
TGTGCCAGCAGCTTTGGGGGCTCACCCCTCCACTTT
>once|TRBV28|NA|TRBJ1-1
CASSLEGHLNTEAFF
TGTGCCAGCAGTTTAGAGGGACACCTCAACACTGAAGCTTTCTTT
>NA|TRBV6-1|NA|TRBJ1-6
CASSELGTLSYNSPLHF
TGTGCCAGCAGTGAACTAGGCACCCTCTCCTATAATTCACCCCTCCACTTT